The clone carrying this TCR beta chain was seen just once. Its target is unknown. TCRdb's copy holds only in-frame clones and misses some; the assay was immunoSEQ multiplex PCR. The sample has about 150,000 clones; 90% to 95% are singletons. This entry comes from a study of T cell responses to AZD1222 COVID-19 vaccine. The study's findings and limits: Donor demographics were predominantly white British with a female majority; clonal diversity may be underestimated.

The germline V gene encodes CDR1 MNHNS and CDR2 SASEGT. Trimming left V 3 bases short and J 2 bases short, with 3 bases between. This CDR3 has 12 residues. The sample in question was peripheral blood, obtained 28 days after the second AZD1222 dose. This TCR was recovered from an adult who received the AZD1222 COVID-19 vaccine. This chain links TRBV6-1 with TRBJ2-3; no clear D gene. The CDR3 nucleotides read TGTGCCAGCAGTGACAACACAGATACGCAGTATTTT. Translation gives CASSDNTDTQYF.